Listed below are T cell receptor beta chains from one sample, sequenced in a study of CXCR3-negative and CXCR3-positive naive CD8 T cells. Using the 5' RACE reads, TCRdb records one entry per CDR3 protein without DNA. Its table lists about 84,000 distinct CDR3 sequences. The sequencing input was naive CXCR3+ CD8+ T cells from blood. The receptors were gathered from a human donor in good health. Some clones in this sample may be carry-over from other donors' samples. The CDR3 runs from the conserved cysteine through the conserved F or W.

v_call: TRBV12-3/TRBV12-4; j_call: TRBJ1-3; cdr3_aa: CASSLWTSGTTIYF
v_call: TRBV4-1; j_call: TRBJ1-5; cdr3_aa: CASSQATGDNQPQHF
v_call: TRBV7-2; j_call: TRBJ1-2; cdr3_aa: CASSGGREFWGYTF
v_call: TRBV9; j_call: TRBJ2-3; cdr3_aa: CASSASGGDTQYF
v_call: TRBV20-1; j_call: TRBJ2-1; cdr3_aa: CSAHLAGSGHNEQFF
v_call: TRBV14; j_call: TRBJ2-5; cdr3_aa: CASGNRDSRGTQYF
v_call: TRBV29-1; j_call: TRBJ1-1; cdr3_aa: CSVLVEATEAFF
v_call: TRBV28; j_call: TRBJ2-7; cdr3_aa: CAGSETSGEQYF
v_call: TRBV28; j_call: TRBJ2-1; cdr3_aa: CASSPPAHYPYNEQFF
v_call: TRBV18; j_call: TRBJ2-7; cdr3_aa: CASSPPPSQGVSYEQYF
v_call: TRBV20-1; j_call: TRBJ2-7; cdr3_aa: CSAYRDRVRYEQYF
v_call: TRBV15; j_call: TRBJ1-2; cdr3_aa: CATNPGQGWGYTF
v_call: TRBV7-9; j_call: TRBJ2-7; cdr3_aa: CASSSGTRGVQYF
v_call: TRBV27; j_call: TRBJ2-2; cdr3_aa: CASGPKGAPDGELFF
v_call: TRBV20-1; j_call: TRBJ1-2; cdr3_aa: CSARGDRDGYTF
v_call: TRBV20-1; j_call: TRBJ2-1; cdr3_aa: CSARDSAGDLNEQFF
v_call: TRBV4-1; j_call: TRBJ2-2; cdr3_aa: CASSHGEAGNTGELFF
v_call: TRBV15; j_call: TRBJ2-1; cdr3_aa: CATAVSSYNEQFF
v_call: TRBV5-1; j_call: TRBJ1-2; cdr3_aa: CASSLTGVGYGYTF
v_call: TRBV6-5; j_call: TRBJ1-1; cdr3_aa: CASSYSRGASTEAFF
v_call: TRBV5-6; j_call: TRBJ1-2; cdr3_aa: CASSRSAEYYGYTF
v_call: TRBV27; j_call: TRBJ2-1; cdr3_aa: CASSSGTAYIEQFF
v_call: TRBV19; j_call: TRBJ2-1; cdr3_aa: CASSISAGSSYNEQFF
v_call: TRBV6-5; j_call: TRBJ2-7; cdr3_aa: CASTTGGVGNEQYF
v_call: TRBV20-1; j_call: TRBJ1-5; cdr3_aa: CSAREGQGDQPQHF